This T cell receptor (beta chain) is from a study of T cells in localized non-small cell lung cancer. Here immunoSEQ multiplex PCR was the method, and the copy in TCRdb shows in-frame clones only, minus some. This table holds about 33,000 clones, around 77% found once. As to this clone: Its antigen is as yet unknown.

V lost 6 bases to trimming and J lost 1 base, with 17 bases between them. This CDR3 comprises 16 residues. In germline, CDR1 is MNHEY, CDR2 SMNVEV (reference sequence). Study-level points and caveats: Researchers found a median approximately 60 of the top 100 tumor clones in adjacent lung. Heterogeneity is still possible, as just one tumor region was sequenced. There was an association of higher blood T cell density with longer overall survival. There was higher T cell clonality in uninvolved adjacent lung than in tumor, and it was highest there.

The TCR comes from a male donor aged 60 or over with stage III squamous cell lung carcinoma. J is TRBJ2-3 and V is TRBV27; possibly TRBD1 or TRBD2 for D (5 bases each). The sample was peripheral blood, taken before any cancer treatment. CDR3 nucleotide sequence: TGTGCCAGCAGACCCACGGGGCAGGTCCGCACAGATACGCAGTATTTT. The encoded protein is CASRPTGQVRTDTQYF.